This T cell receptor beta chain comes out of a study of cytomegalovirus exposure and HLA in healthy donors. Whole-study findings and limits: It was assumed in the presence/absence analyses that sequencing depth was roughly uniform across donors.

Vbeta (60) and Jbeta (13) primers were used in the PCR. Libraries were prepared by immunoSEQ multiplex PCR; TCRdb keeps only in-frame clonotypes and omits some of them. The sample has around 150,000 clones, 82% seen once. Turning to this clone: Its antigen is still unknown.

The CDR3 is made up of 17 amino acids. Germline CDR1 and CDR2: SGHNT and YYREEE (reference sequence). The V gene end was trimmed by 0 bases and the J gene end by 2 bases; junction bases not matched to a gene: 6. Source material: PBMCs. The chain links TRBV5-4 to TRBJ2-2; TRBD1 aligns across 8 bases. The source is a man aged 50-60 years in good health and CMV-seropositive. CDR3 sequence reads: CASSLGGDRGNTGELFF. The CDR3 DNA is TGTGCCAGCAGCTTGGGTGGTGACAGGGGAAACACCGGGGAGCTGTTTTTT.